This T cell receptor (beta chain) stems from a study of blood T cell repertoires in COVID-19. CDR1 is SGDLS and CDR2 is YYNGEE in the germline V gene. This CDR3 comprises 14 residues. V lost 4 bases, J lost 1 base, and 9 bases lay in between. In the study's own analysis: Amplification of reference gene primers provided the estimated nucleated cell counts. Only in-frame clones appear in the TCRdb table, and some are missing; sequencing was by immunoSEQ multiplex PCR. Clone size and the V and J calls come from that table; the DNA yielded D and trimming. Among under 45,000 clones listed, around three quarters were seen once.

The sequenced sample was peripheral blood. The chain uses TRBV9 and TRBJ2-1, with D perhaps TRBD1 (5 bases). This TCR was sampled from a man at least 80 years old with acute or convalescent COVID-19. The CDR3, as DNA: TGTGCCAGCAGCACACGGACATCCTACAATGAGCAGTTCTTC. Translating it yields CASSTRTSYNEQFF.